A single sample is the source of the 2 T cell receptor beta chains below, sequenced in a study of beta chain features in type 1 diabetes. Study-wide points: Shortening that was moderate but significant affected the TCRB CDR3s of Type 1 diabetes patients in all four CD4+ subsets.

Expressed TCRB transcripts were sequenced after all isolated RNA was converted to cDNA. Data came from immunoSEQ multiplex PCR; TCRdb stores just in-frame clones and leaves some out. The sample has about 120,000 clones, 15% to 20% seen once. The antigens these receptors bind are not known. Sequencing was done on a sample of central memory CD4+ T cells from blood. Receptors originate from a man in his thirties or forties with type 1 diabetes.

The V call is TRBV4-3, the J call TRBJ1-4, with D tentatively TRBD1 (5 bases). Per germline, CDR1 LGHNA and CDR2 YSLEER. V shed 0 bases and J shed 10 bases, with 18 bases lying between them. The CDR3 runs 16 residues. CDR3 coding DNA: TGCGCCAGCAGCCAAGAGGGGGGGTTAAATGAACGAAAACTGTTTTTT. Protein product: CASSQEGGLNERKLFF.

This clone was detected a few times. A junction boundary mismatches the germline segment, possibly from a read error. J is TRBJ2-3 and V is TRBV7-7, with D perhaps being TRBD1 or TRBD2 (6 bases each). CDR3 length: 16 amino acids. CDR1 and CDR2 (germline): SSHAT, FNYEAQ (reference sequence). CDR3 in amino acids: CASSYSYQGRTDTQYF. In DNA, the CDR3 is TGTGCTAGCAGCTATAGCTATCAGGGGAGGACAGATACGCAGTATTTT.